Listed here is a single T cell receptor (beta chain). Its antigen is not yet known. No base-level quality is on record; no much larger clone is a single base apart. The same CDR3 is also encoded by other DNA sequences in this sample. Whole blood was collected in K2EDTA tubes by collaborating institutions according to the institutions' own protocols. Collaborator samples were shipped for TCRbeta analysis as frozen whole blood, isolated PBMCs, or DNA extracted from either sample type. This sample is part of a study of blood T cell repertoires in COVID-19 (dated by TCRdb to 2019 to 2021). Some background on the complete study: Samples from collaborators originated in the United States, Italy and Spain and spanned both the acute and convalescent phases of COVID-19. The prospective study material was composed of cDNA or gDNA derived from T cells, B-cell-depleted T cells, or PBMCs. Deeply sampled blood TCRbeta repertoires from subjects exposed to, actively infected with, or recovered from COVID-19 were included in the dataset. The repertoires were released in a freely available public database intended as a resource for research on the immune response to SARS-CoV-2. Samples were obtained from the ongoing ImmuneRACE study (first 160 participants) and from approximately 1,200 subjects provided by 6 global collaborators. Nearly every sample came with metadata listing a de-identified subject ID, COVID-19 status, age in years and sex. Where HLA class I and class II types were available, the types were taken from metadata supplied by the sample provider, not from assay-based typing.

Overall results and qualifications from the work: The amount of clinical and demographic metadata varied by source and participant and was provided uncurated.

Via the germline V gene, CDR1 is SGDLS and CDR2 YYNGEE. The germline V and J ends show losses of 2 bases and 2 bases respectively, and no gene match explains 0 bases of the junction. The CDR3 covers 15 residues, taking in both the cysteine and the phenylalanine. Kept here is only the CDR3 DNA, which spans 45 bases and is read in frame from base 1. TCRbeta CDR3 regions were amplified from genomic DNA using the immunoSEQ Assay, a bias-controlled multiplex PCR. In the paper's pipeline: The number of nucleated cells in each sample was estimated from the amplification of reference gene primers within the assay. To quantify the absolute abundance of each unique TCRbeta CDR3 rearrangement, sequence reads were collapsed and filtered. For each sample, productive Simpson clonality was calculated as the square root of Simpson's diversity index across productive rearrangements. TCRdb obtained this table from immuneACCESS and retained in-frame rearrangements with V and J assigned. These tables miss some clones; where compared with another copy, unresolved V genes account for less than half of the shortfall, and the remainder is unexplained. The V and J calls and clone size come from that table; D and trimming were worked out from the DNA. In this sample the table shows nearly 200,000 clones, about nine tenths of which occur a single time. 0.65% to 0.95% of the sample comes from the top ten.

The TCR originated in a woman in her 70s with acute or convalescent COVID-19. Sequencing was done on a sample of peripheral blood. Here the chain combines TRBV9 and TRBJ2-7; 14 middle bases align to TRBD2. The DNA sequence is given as TGTGCCAGCAGCGTGGGACTAGCGGGAGCCTACGAGCAGTACTTC. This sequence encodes CASSVGLAGAYEQYF.